This TCR beta chain was documented in a study of cytomegalovirus exposure and HLA in healthy donors. Only in-frame clones appear in the TCRdb table, and some are missing; sequencing was by immunoSEQ multiplex PCR. The repertoire has roughly 100,000 clones, 85% of them found once; the top ten carry 20% to 25%. The CDR3 has 13 residues. CDR1 is WSHSY and CDR2 is SAAADI in the germline V gene. The ends were cut back, 10 bases at V and 6 bases at J, with 18 bases in the middle. This sequence joins TRBV10-2 and TRBJ1-2, with D perhaps TRBD1 (6 bases). This receptor was obtained from a man aged 18 to 35 in good health and CMV-seropositive. The source material was PBMCs. As DNA, the CDR3 is TGCGCCACTGGGGGCGGACATGAAAATGGCTACACCTTC. Its translation is CATGGGHENGYTF.